A selection of T cell receptor beta chains follows, all from one sample in a study of CD8+CD57+ T cells in acquired aplastic anemia. TCRdb analysed the reads with MiXCR anew, one entry per CDR3 protein. The sample has roughly 160,000 distinct CDR3 sequences, roughly 43% seen once. Sample: sorted CD4+, CD8+, or CD8+CD57+ T cells (not recorded which) from PBMCs. All receptors come from a human donor with aplastic anemia. CDR3s leave out the opening cysteine and the closing phenylalanine or tryptophan.

>TRBJ2-7|TRBV7-9
ASSSSVSYEQY
>TRBJ2-7|TRBV5-4
ASSSARVAEGEQY
>TRBJ2-7|TRBV20-1
SAQLPGGSYEQY
>TRBJ1-3|TRBV5-4
ASSSLAGGRAGNTIY
>TRBJ2-4|TRBV29-1
SPASRVAKNIQY
>TRBJ2-5|TRBV20-1
SAPGLAGAKTQY
>TRBJ1-1|TRBV4-1
ASSQEGTANTEAF
>TRBJ2-7|TRBV10-3
AISESTYEQY
>TRBJ2-2|TRBV20-1
SAGQGKNTGELF
>TRBJ1-6|TRBV5-6
ASSWGDRSSHNSPLH
>TRBJ2-3|TRBV12-3/TRBV12-4
ASSLARGGRTDTQY
>TRBJ2-5|TRBV5-4
ASSSGLAGGGETQY
>TRBJ2-3|TRBV24-1
ATSDPGEADAQY
>TRBJ1-1|TRBV25-1
ASSVNRGPNTEAF
>TRBJ2-5|TRBV5-1
ASSFFGVQETQY
>TRBJ2-1|TRBV7-2
ASSRAANEQF
>TRBJ1-1|TRBV7-2
ASSGQGRTEAF
>TRBJ2-1|TRBV11-2
ASSLARNEQF
>TRBJ1-3|TRBV20-1
SARDLGSSGDTIY
>TRBJ1-1|TRBV4-3
ASSQGLGQYEAF
>TRBJ2-7|TRBV28
ASSTGGGAHEQY
>TRBJ2-2|TRBV29-1
SVAPAGELF
>TRBJ2-4|TRBV11-2
ASSLNPLGYIQY
>TRBJ2-1|TRBV5-1
ASSFRSQPQSYNEQF
>TRBJ2-1|TRBV19
ASKPGGRLSYNEQF
>TRBJ2-6|TRBV9
ASSVELAGGSSGANVLT
>TRBJ1-5|TRBV7-8
ASSLAGSGLNQPQH
>TRBJ1-1|TRBV4-3
ASSLGHQNTEAF
>TRBJ1-1|TRBV12-5
ASGLVLLSQGAKVEAF
>TRBJ2-7|TRBV7-3
ASSGTENEQY
>TRBJ2-7|TRBV3-1
ASSHRDGQGGYQREQY
>TRBJ2-1|TRBV7-3
ASTKARTSSYNEQF
>TRBJ1-4|TRBV10-3
AIEGSATNEKLF
>TRBJ1-1|TRBV2
ASSQGGFAEAF
>TRBJ2-1|TRBV11-2
ASSLGGGASYNEQF
>TRBJ2-7|TRBV7-8
ASSLGGGFSYEQY
>TRBJ2-4|TRBV2
ASSGGVGIAKNIQY
>TRBJ1-3|TRBV10-3
AISESGTVKGNTIY
>TRBJ1-6|TRBV6-5
ASSYSVKARAGSPLH
>TRBJ2-7|TRBV12-3/TRBV12-4
ATVGPSYEQY
>TRBJ1-3|TRBV2
ANILGNTIY
>TRBJ1-1|TRBV5-1
ASSSEGMDTDAF
>TRBJ1-4|TRBV24-1
ATSEGGGEKLF
>TRBJ1-2|TRBV7-9
ASSLPPDTLGDGYT
>TRBJ1-1|TRBV10-3
AITETANTEAF
>TRBJ2-7|TRBV7-2
ASSLGGLEQY
>TRBJ1-1|TRBV6-1
ASSARQGSNTEAF
>TRBJ2-2|TRBV7-8
ASSSGLAGGELF
>TRBJ1-4|TRBV10-3
AISEPRGAGKLF
>TRBJ2-7|TRBV10-1
ASSGPLSGTGLGYEQY
>TRBJ2-1|TRBV15
ATSGGLQGYNEQF
>TRBJ2-7|TRBV20-1
SAITSSAGSYEQY
>TRBJ2-1|TRBV7-3
ASSLSAGPENEQF
>TRBJ1-1|TRBV7-2
ASSSRQGAF
>TRBJ2-7|TRBV5-4
ASSSNAGNEQY